The rows below give T cell receptor beta chains drawn from one sample of a study of cytomegalovirus exposure and HLA in healthy donors. Produced via immunoSEQ multiplex PCR; TCRdb's table is partial and in-frame only. This sample has 150,000 to 200,000 clones, with over 75% found just once. The sample consisted of PBMCs. These receptors originate from a man aged 50 or older in good health and CMV-seronegative. CDR3s include the opening cysteine and the closing phenylalanine or tryptophan. The D gene is left open where the match is weak. Some rows mark clone size as missing; the rest say once, few, many or name a class of expanded clone.

v_call	clone_size	j_call	cdr3_length	d_call	cdr3_aa	cdr3_nt
TRBV5-1	-	TRBJ2-1	16	TRBD2	CASSLAGRGGNNEQFF	TGCGCCAGCAGCTTGGCAGGCCGGGGGGGGAACAATGAGCAGTTCTTC
TRBV11-2	-	TRBJ2-3	13	-	CASSLGSGDTQYF	TGTGCCAGCAGCTTAGGTTCCGGAGATACGCAGTATTTT
TRBV20-1	-	TRBJ1-4	11	-	CSARDHHSILF	TGCAGTGCTAGAGATCACCACAGTATACTTTTT
TRBV5-1	few	TRBJ1-5	14	-	CAAYRVEKDQPQHF	TGCGCCGCCTACAGGGTCGAGAAGGATCAGCCCCAGCATTTT
TRBV4-3	-	TRBJ1-4	12	-	CASSQGGQGLFF	TGCGCCAGCAGCCAAGGGGGTCAGGGGCTGTTTTTT
TRBV2	-	TRBJ1-2	15	-	CASRTDGALLYGYTF	TGTGCCAGCAGGACCGATGGGGCTCTACTCTATGGCTACACCTTC
TRBV19	-	TRBJ1-4	14	-	CASSKDSFNEKLFF	TGTGCCAGTAGTAAGGACAGCTTCAATGAAAAACTGTTTTTT
TRBV5-1	-	TRBJ1-5	14	-	CASSPGEGNQPQHF	TGCGCCAGCAGCCCAGGGGAAGGCAATCAGCCCCAGCATTTT
TRBV29-1	few	TRBJ1-1	12	-	CSVAGGLTEAFF	TGCAGCGTTGCTGGGGGCCTCACAGAAGCTTTCTTT
TRBV11-2	once	TRBJ1-6	15	TRBD1	CASSLVGQQNSPLHF	TGTGCCAGCAGCTTAGTGGGACAGCAAAATTCACCCCTCCACTTT
TRBV2	-	TRBJ2-2	15	-	CASRGEARNTGELFF	TGTGCCAGCAGGGGGGAGGCGAGGAACACCGGGGAGCTGTTTTTT
TRBV7-8	-	TRBJ1-2	15	TRBD1	CASSLGRAGGQGYTF	TGTGCCAGCAGCTTAGGAAGGGCAGGGGGCCAGGGCTACACCTTC
TRBV19	-	TRBJ2-7	15	TRBD2	CASSITSGGAYEQYF	TGTGCCAGTAGTATTACTAGCGGGGGGGCCTACGAGCAGTACTTC
TRBV2	-	TRBJ2-3	14	-	CASSEAAGVVTQYF	TGTGCCAGCAGTGAAGCAGCCGGGGTAGTAACGCAGTATTTT
TRBV2	-	TRBJ1-2	14	-	CASSDTAQLYGYTF	TGTGCCAGCAGTGACACAGCTCAGCTCTATGGCTACACCTTC
TRBV10-1	few	TRBJ2-2	14	TRBD1	CASSGTGGTGELFF	TGCGCCAGCAGCGGGACAGGGGGGACCGGGGAGCTGTTTTTT
TRBV9	-	TRBJ2-1	15	TRBD2	CASSPNSGGTNEQFF	TGTGCCAGCAGCCCGAATAGCGGGGGAACAAATGAGCAGTTCTTC
TRBV9	-	TRBJ2-3	16	TRBD1	CASSVAQTGEVHTQYF	TGTGCCAGCAGCGTAGCTCAGACAGGGGAGGTACATACGCAGTATTTT
TRBV19	-	TRBJ1-5	14	TRBD1	CASSIQGAVQPQHF	TGTGCCAGTAGTATCCAGGGGGCGGTTCAGCCCCAGCATTTT
TRBV7-2	-	TRBJ2-5	15	TRBD1	CASSADRGIRETQYF	TGTGCCAGCAGCGCTGACAGGGGTATTAGGGAGACCCAGTACTTC
TRBV5-1	-	TRBJ2-5	15	-	CASSLVVGGQKTQYF	TGCGCCAGCAGCTTGGTTGTGGGGGGGCAAAAGACCCAGTACTTC
TRBV18	-	TRBJ2-1	14	TRBD1	CASSQTGIYNEQFF	TGTGCCAGCTCACAGACAGGGATATACAATGAGCAGTTCTTC
TRBV7-2	-	TRBJ2-1	13	-	CASSQGTNNEQFF	TGTGCCAGCAGTCAGGGCACTAACAATGAGCAGTTCTTC
TRBV5-1	-	TRBJ2-1	16	-	CASSSPGGYSYNEQFF	TGCGCCAGCAGCTCCCCCGGGGGTTACTCCTACAATGAGCAGTTCTTC
TRBV29-1	-	TRBJ1-1	14	-	CSARRADKNTEAFF	TGCAGCGCCCGGAGGGCGGATAAGAACACTGAAGCTTTCTTT
TRBV29-1	-	TRBJ2-3	14	TRBD2	CSVGTASGADTQYF	TGCAGCGTTGGAACGGCTAGCGGGGCAGATACGCAGTATTTT
TRBV7-6	-	TRBJ1-2	13	-	CASSLGGLHGYTF	TGTGCCAGCAGCTTAGGGGGACTCCATGGCTACACCTTC
TRBV2	-	TRBJ2-5	14	-	CASSVYSFQETQYF	TGTGCCAGCAGTGTCTATTCATTCCAAGAGACCCAGTACTTC
TRBV18	once	TRBJ1-1	16	-	CASSPGLLAWNTEAFF	TGTGCCAGCTCACCGGGGCTTCTCGCTTGGAACACTGAAGCTTTCTTT
TRBV6-6	-	TRBJ2-7	14	-	CASSPAGAPYEQYF	TGTGCCAGCAGTCCCGCAGGGGCCCCCTACGAGCAGTACTTC
TRBV29-1	-	TRBJ2-1	14	TRBD2	CSVEASGGAYEQFF	TGCAGCGTTGAAGCTAGCGGGGGGGCCTATGAGCAGTTCTTC
TRBV11-3	-	TRBJ2-5	13	-	CASSIDLRGTQYF	TGTGCCAGCAGCATCGACCTCCGAGGGACCCAGTACTTC
TRBV28	-	TRBJ2-1	15	TRBD2	CASSFGSGGADEQFF	TGTGCCAGCAGTTTTGGTTCGGGGGGGGCCGATGAGCAGTTCTTC
TRBV11-2	-	TRBJ2-5	15	TRBD1	CASSTGQGARETQYF	TGTGCCAGCAGCACCGGACAGGGGGCACGGGAGACCCAGTACTTC
TRBV2	-	TRBJ1-1	12	-	CASGQENTEAFF	TGTGCCAGCGGCCAAGAGAACACTGAAGCTTTCTTT
TRBV7-2	-	TRBJ1-4	14	-	CASSPGRGNEKLFF	TGTGCCAGCAGCCCAGGGCGTGGAAATGAAAAACTGTTTTTT
TRBV6-1	few	TRBJ2-2	12	-	CASSELTGELFF	TGTGCCAGCAGTGAACTAACCGGGGAGCTGTTTTTT
TRBV9	-	TRBJ1-6	13	-	CASSAAAGSPLHF	TGTGCCAGCAGCGCCGCGGCCGGGTCACCCCTCCACTTT
TRBV12-5	-	TRBJ1-1	12	-	CASGLHSIPAFF	TGTGCTAGTGGTTTGCACAGTATCCCCGCTTTCTTT
TRBV25-1	-	TRBJ2-7	15	TRBD1	CASSVWGTGTNEQYF	TGTGCCAGCAGTGTCTGGGGGACAGGGACGAACGAGCAGTACTTC
TRBV19	once	TRBJ1-2	13	-	CASSIGGVSGYTF	TGTGCCAGTAGTATCGGAGGGGTTAGCGGCTACACCTTC
TRBV5-5	-	TRBJ2-1	18	TRBD1	CASGYLLQGDVSYNEQFF	TGTGCCAGCGGCTATCTCCTCCAGGGGGACGTATCGTACAATGAGCAGTTCTTC
TRBV18	-	TRBJ2-3	15	TRBD2	CASSPAGRGTDTQYF	TGTGCCAGCTCACCTGCGGGGAGGGGCACAGATACGCAGTATTTT
TRBV28	-	TRBJ1-1	15	TRBD1	CASSLPLTGGTEAFF	TGTGCCAGCAGTTTACCTTTAACAGGGGGCACTGAAGCTTTCTTT
TRBV19	-	TRBJ2-2	17	TRBD1	CARGRDRIECDTGELFF	TGTGCCCGAGGACGGGACAGGATCGAATGCGACACCGGGGAGCTGTTTTTT
TRBV30	-	TRBJ1-3	13	-	CAWSADMGNTIYF	TGTGCCTGGAGTGCGGACATGGGAAACACCATATATTTT
TRBV7-2	once	TRBJ2-7	12	-	CASSFTSYEQYF	TGTGCCAGCAGCTTCACTAGCTACGAGCAGTACTTC
TRBV30	once	TRBJ1-6	13	TRBD1	CAWSTGGNSPLHF	TGTGCCTGGAGTACAGGGGGGAATTCACCCCTCCACTTT
TRBV6-1	-	TRBJ2-1	18	TRBD2	CASSVTVRGAGGLNEQFF	TGTGCCAGCAGTGTAACAGTCAGAGGAGCGGGGGGGCTTAATGAGCAGTTCTTC
TRBV5-1	-	TRBJ1-1	14	-	CASSDPGTGSSAFF	TGCGCCAGCAGCGACCCCGGTACAGGGAGTTCGGCTTTCTTT
TRBV15	-	TRBJ2-5	13	-	CATSRNRVETQYF	TGTGCCACCAGCAGAAACAGGGTGGAGACCCAGTACTTC
TRBV11-2	-	TRBJ2-3	17	-	CASSPKGGPGSTDTQYF	TGTGCCAGCAGCCCCAAAGGTGGGCCTGGAAGCACAGATACGCAGTATTTT
TRBV10-1	-	TRBJ1-1	13	TRBD1	CATLTGPNTEAFF	TGCGCCACCTTGACAGGGCCCAACACTGAAGCTTTCTTT
TRBV5-6	-	TRBJ1-6	15	-	CASSLGEVENSPLHF	TGTGCCAGCAGCTTGGGCGAAGTCGAAAATTCACCCCTCCACTTT
TRBV2	-	TRBJ2-7	14	-	CASTPDRTAYEQYF	TGTGCCAGCACACCCGACAGGACTGCCTACGAGCAGTACTTC
TRBV6-6	-	TRBJ1-1	15	-	CASSYPRGRVTEAFF	TGTGCCAGCAGTTACCCCAGGGGCAGGGTGACTGAAGCTTTCTTT
TRBV5-1	-	TRBJ2-2	16	TRBD1	CASSAFGQGSAGELFF	TGCGCCAGCAGCGCGTTCGGACAGGGGAGCGCCGGGGAGCTGTTTTTT
TRBV19	-	TRBJ2-7	13	TRBD1	CASSILTGYEQYF	TGTGCCAGTAGTATTTTGACAGGGTACGAGCAGTACTTC